This entry is about one TCR beta chain. TCRbeta libraries were built with three rounds of nested PCR, modified from ARM-PCR. TCRdb re-called the multiplex PCR reads with MiXCR, one entry per CDR3 protein. The sample carries more than 70,000 distinct CDR3 sequences, around 59% recorded once. This sample's RNA came from whole unsorted tissue. Between August and November 2014, newly diagnosed, chemotherapy-naive lung cancer patients underwent thoracic surgery in China. This specimen comes from a study of tumor and adjacent non-tumor tissue in lung cancer. V was clipped by 3 bases and J by 6 bases, with 18 bases between them. From germline, CDR1 is SEHNR and CDR2 FQNEAQ (reference sequence). This CDR3 has 15 amino acids.

The sample comprised lung tumor tissue. The clonotype originates from a man in his 70s with non-small cell lung cancer. V is TRBV7-9 and J is TRBJ2-7; perhaps D is TRBD1 or TRBD2 (5 bases each). CDR3 loop: CASSFWDHSEREQYF. The CDR3, as DNA: TGTGCCAGCAGCTTCTGGGACCACTCAGAACGCGAGCAGTACTTC.